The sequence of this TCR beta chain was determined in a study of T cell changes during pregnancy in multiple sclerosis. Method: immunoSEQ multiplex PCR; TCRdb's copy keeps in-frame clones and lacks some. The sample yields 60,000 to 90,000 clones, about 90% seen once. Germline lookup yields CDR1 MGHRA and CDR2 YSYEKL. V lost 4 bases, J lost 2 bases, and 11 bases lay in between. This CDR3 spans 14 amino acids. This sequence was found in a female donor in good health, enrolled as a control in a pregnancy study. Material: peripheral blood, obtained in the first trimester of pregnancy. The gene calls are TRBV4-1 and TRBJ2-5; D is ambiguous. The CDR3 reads CASSRLEFQETQYF. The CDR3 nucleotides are TGCGCCAGCAGCCGACTGGAATTTCAAGAGACCCAGTACTTC.